This is a list of T cell receptor beta chains from one sample in a study of blood T cell repertoires in COVID-19. The table came from immunoSEQ multiplex PCR; TCRdb's copy has only in-frame clones and leaves some out. The sample comprises 200,000 to 250,000 clones, about 85% of which are singletons, and less than 20% rests with the top ten. The material sequenced was peripheral blood. The receptors here all came from a man under 40 with active or convalescent COVID-19. Both conserved end residues are part of each CDR3. Fields, in order: J gene, clone size, D gene, V gene, CDR3 length, CDR3 DNA, CDR3 protein. The D gene is left open where the match is weak. Expanded clones get a size class; other rows say once, few or many, or leave the size out.

TRBJ2-3,-,TRBD2,TRBV4-2,17,TGTGCCAGCAGCCTGACTAGCGGGGGGGCGTTCTCAGATACGCAGTATTTT,CASSLTSGGAFSDTQYF
TRBJ2-5,-,TRBD2,TRBV7-7,17,TGTGCTAGCAGCTTAGGGACTAGCGGGAGGGAAGTAGAGACCCAGTACTTC,CASSLGTSGREVETQYF
TRBJ1-6,-,-,TRBV14,13,TGTGCCAGCAGCCAAGAACGGTTTTCACCCCTCCACTTT,CASSQERFSPLHF
TRBJ2-7,-,TRBD2,TRBV6-6,14,TGTGCCAGCAGGGTAGCGGGAGCGACCTACGAGCAGTACTTC,CASRVAGATYEQYF
TRBJ2-5,-,-,TRBV10-1,13,TGCGCCAGCAGTGGAGGACAGTCGGAGACCCAGTACTTC,CASSGGQSETQYF
TRBJ1-2,few,-,TRBV27,14,TGTGCCAGCAGTCCTGAAGGGGCTAACTATGGCTACACCTTC,CASSPEGANYGYTF
TRBJ2-7,-,TRBD1,TRBV6-5,13,TGTGCCAGCAGTCCGGGACAGGGATGGGAGCAGTACTTC,CASSPGQGWEQYF
TRBJ2-7,-,-,TRBV28,15,TGTGCCAGCAGTCGGAGACCCAAGAGCTCCTACGAGCAGTACTTC,CASSRRPKSSYEQYF
TRBJ1-4,once,-,TRBV28,11,TGTGCCAGCAGCAGTGGGCGGGTCGCCGATTTT,CASSSGRVADF
TRBJ1-4,few,TRBD1,TRBV7-8,14,TGTGCCAGCATACCGGGGACAGGCGGCGAAAAACTGTTTTTT,CASIPGTGGEKLFF
TRBJ1-2,-,-,TRBV2,13,TGTGCCAGCAGTGGAGAGGCCAAATATGGCTACACCTTC,CASSGEAKYGYTF
TRBJ2-7,-,-,TRBV4-1,15,TGCGCCAGCAGCCAAGATGTGAGGGCCGGTTACGAGCAGTACTTC,CASSQDVRAGYEQYF
TRBJ1-3,-,-,TRBV4-3,13,TGCGCCAGCAGCCAATCCATTCGGGGCACCATATATTTT,CASSQSIRGTIYF
TRBJ2-2,-,-,TRBV19,15,TGTGCCAGTAGTACCAGGGTAAACCCCACCGGGGAGCTGTTTTTT,CASSTRVNPTGELFF
TRBJ2-3,-,TRBD2,TRBV5-6,14,TGTGCCAGCAGCCCCGGGACTAGCGGGAGTTGGAAGTATTTT,CASSPGTSGSWKYF
TRBJ1-2,-,-,TRBV28,13,TGTGCCAGCAGTTTAAGAGGGTCCTATGGCTACACCTTC,CASSLRGSYGYTF
TRBJ1-4,-,-,TRBV6-1,14,TGTGCCAGCAGTGAACAGGGGTTTCGGGAAAAACTGTTTTTT,CASSEQGFREKLFF
TRBJ2-1,-,TRBD2,TRBV2,18,TGTGCCAGCAGCGCTCCGGGACTAGCGGGAGGCCGGGGGGATGAGCAGTTCTTC,CASSAPGLAGGRGDEQFF
TRBJ2-5,few,-,TRBV4-3,15,TGCGCCAGCAGCCAAGAAACAGCGGAGGAAGAGACCCAGTACTTC,CASSQETAEEETQYF
TRBJ2-7,-,-,TRBV4-3,15,TGCGCCAGCAGCCAAGTTCCCTTTTCCTCCTACGAGCAGTACTTC,CASSQVPFSSYEQYF
TRBJ2-2,-,-,TRBV5-5,17,TGTGCCAGCCACCGAATCGGAGAGGGCCCGAACACCGGGGAGCTGTTTTTT,CASHRIGEGPNTGELFF